Each of the 11 T cell receptor beta chains below was sequenced from the same sample in a study of cytomegalovirus exposure and HLA in healthy donors. PCR involved 60 Vbeta and 13 Jbeta primers. Clones were sequenced by immunoSEQ multiplex PCR, and TCRdb holds only the in-frame ones, with some missing. The repertoire has some 190,000 clones, roughly 73% of them found once; the top ten carry approximately 2%. The sample comprised PBMCs. The receptor source for this set is a woman aged 25 to 39 in good health and CMV-seropositive.

The chain carries TRBV7-9 and TRBJ1-6; D uncertain. With 1 base removed from V and 6 bases from J, the gap between germline ends came to 7 bases. The CDR3 consists of 14 residues. Germline V gene data show CDR1 as SEHNR and CDR2 as FQNEAQ (reference sequence). This CDR3 reads CASSLGASNSPLHF. The CDR3 DNA sequence: TGTGCCAGCAGCTTAGGGGCCAGTAATTCACCCCTCCACTTT.

The V call is TRBV6-5, the J call TRBJ2-7; 7 positions agree with TRBD1. V was clipped by 5 bases and J by 6 bases; unmatched bases: 10. Germline V gene lookup returns CDR1 MNHEY and CDR2 SVGAGI. The CDR3 runs 14 residues. DNA of the CDR3: TGTGCCAGCAGTCCGGCTAGAGGGGGCATCGAGCAGTACTTC. Its translation: CASSPARGGIEQYF.

The chain has TRBV9 and TRBJ2-2, with D possibly TRBD2 on 6 matching bases. Trimming removed 5 bases at V and 7 bases at J, with 12 bases between. CDR1 and CDR2 (germline): SGDLS, YYNGEE. This CDR3 is built from 13 residues. CDR3 region: CASSGLRGGELFF. The CDR3, as DNA: TGTGCCAGCAGTGGACTAAGAGGCGGGGAGCTGTTTTTT.

V and J are TRBV19 and TRBJ2-2; D is ambiguous. The CDR3 spans 14 residues. V gave up 3 bases and J gave up 0 bases, with 5 bases separating them. Germline values: CDR1 LNHDA, CDR2 SQIVND (reference sequence). The CDR3 reads CASSMAANTGELFF. The CDR3 DNA reads TGTGCCAGTAGTATGGCGGCGAACACCGGGGAGCTGTTTTTT.

The chain employs TRBV19 and TRBJ1-4; no reliable D call. V lost 5 bases and J lost 8, with 15 bases in between. CDR3 length: 14 amino acids. Looked up from germline, CDR1 is LNHDA and CDR2 is SQIVND (reference sequence). The CDR3 protein is CASSSGSSGEKLFF. The DNA of the CDR3 is TGTGCCAGTAGTTCCGGATCTAGTGGGGAAAAACTGTTTTTT.

The chain employs TRBV28 and TRBJ2-2; D is uncertain. Germline CDR1 MDHEN, CDR2 SYDVKM. V lost 8 bases, J lost 5 bases, and 6 bases lay in between. The CDR3 is 11 amino acids. In DNA form, the CDR3 reads TGTGCCAGCCCCCGTACCGGGGAGCTGTTTTTT. Its translation: CASPRTGELFF.

The chain recombines TRBV7-2 with TRBJ2-3; TRBD1 might be the D (6 bases). Germline assignment: CDR1 SGHTA and CDR2 FQGNSA. The CDR3 is made up of 16 amino acids. The V end was cut by 4 bases, the J end by 4 bases, with 18 bases between. The CDR3 loop reads CASSSRDNPYSDTQYF. As DNA, the CDR3 is TGTGCCAGCAGCTCCCGGGACAACCCTTATTCAGATACGCAGTATTTT.

This clone was counted once. The gene calls are TRBV11-3 and TRBJ1-1; 8 nucleotides match TRBD1. CDR1 and CDR2 from the germline V gene are SGHNT and YENEEA. The CDR3 length is 14 residues. V gave up 4 bases and J gave up 5 bases; unmatched junction bases: 6. CDR3 bases: TGTGCCAGCAGCTCGACAGGGGCGGTGACTGAAGCTTTCTTT. This translates into CASSSTGAVTEAFF.

The CDR3 reads CASRKAGAGRIRETQYF. CDR3 DNA: TGTGCCAGCAGGAAAGCGGGAGCCGGTAGGATAAGAGAGACCCAGTACTTC. The genes are TRBV28 and TRBJ2-5; 8 nucleotides agree with TRBD2. CDR1 MDHEN and CDR2 SYDVKM come from the germline V gene. The ends lost 6 bases at V and 4 bases at J; junction bases unmatched: 16. This CDR3 comprises 17 residues.

V gene TRBV28 combines with J gene TRBJ1-4; maybe TRBD1 (6 bases). Germline CDR1 is MDHEN and CDR2 is SYDVKM. V gave up 8 bases and J gave up 5 bases, with 12 bases separating them. The CDR3 has 13 residues. The CDR3 protein is CASGGERNEKLFF. The CDR3 coding sequence is TGTGCCAGCGGGGGCGAGCGGAATGAAAAACTGTTTTTT.

The V and J genes are TRBV10-3 and TRBJ2-5; D is perhaps TRBD1 (5 bases). The J call may be wrong; the DNA end is better matched by TRBJ2-7. CDR1 and CDR2 (germline): ENHRY, SYGVKD. This CDR3 is built from 14 residues. The CDR3 spells CAISESYRPYEQYF. The CDR3 region has the DNA TGTGCCATCAGTGAGTCCTACAGGCCCTACGAGCAGTACTTC.